These T cell receptor beta chains were read from a single sample in a study of T-cell memory formation after mild COVID-19. TCRdb re-called the 5' RACE reads through MiXCR, storing one row per CDR3 protein. Among 70,000 to 100,000 distinct CDR3 sequences listed, about 15% were seen once. The sequencing input was PBMCs or a T cell subset sorted from them (not recorded which). The receptor set was obtained from a man younger than 35 who had mild COVID-19 (a few samples of this study predate the infection). Cell type and time point are not known. CDR3s include the opening cysteine and the closing phenylalanine or tryptophan. A D gene is named only where the DNA matches it firmly. The size entry is marked missing in some rows and otherwise reads once, few, many or a size class.

J | D | size | V | DNA | CDR3
TRBJ2-3 | . | . | TRBV20-1 | TGCAGTGCTAGTCGTCCCCAGGACGGGTTAGGAGATACGCAGTATTTT | CSASRPQDGLGDTQYF
TRBJ2-1 | TRBD2 | few | TRBV4-3 | TGCGCCAGCAGCCGGGATGCCTCAGCGGGAGAGCAGTTCTTC | CASSRDASAGEQFF
TRBJ2-2 | TRBD1 | few | TRBV12-3/TRBV12-4 | TGTGCCAGCGAGTGGGGACAGTCCACCGGGGAGCTGTTTTTT | CASEWGQSTGELFF
TRBJ1-1 | TRBD1 | . | TRBV4-1 | TGCGCCAGCAGCCCATACAGGGGGAACACTGAAGCTTTCTTT | CASSPYRGNTEAFF
TRBJ1-1 | . | few | TRBV6-1 | TGTGCCAGCAGCCCCGGGGCCCCGGGCACTGAAGCTTTCTTT | CASSPGAPGTEAFF
TRBJ1-5 | TRBD1 | few | TRBV24-1 | TGTGCCACCAGTGACCGCGGGACAGGGGATCAGCCCCAGCATTTT | CATSDRGTGDQPQHF
TRBJ2-7 | . | once | TRBV4-3 | TGCGCCAGCAGCCAAGGGGTTTCTCCCCTCCGGTACGAGCAGTACTTC | CASSQGVSPLRYEQYF
TRBJ1-4 | . | few | TRBV6-5 | TGTGCCAGCACCCCTGGGCCGGGGGTCGAAGGTGAAAAACTGTTTTTT | CASTPGPGVEGEKLFF
TRBJ2-3 | TRBD2 | many | TRBV7-2 | TGTGCCAGCAGCCCGCTAGCGGAGTACACAGATACGCAGTATTTT | CASSPLAEYTDTQYF
TRBJ1-1 | . | few | TRBV5-1 | TGCGCCAGCAGCTTCGCTCCGGGCGCGGACACTGAAGCTTTCTTT | CASSFAPGADTEAFF
TRBJ2-1 | TRBD2 | . | TRBV6-2/TRBV6-3 | TGTGCCAGCAGTTACGGGGACTATGAATACAATGAGCAGTTCTTC | CASSYGDYEYNEQFF
TRBJ2-2 | TRBD1 | . | TRBV7-9 | TGTGCCAGCAGCTTAGCTGGGACAGGGGGCACCGGGGAGCTGTTTTTT | CASSLAGTGGTGELFF
TRBJ2-1 | TRBD2 | many | TRBV4-3 | TGCGCCAGCAGCGCCAGACTAGCGGAGTACAATGAGCAGTTCTTC | CASSARLAEYNEQFF
TRBJ2-1 | . | few | TRBV12-3/TRBV12-4 | TGTGCCAGCGGGGCAGCCTCCTACAATGAGCAGTTCTTC | CASGAASYNEQFF
TRBJ2-2 | . | few | TRBV7-2 | TGTGCCAGCAGCCCTTTGAGACCGAACACCGGGGAGCTGTTTTTT | CASSPLRPNTGELFF
TRBJ2-7 | . | . | TRBV12-3/TRBV12-4 | TGTGCCAGCAGTTTATTATGGGCAGCCCCTTCCTACGAGCAGTACTTC | CASSLLWAAPSYEQYF
TRBJ2-7 | TRBD1 | few | TRBV4-3 | TGCGCCAGCAGCCCCCGCCCGGGACAGGGGACTCACGAGCAGTACTTC | CASSPRPGQGTHEQYF
TRBJ2-7 | . | . | TRBV6-2/TRBV6-3 | TGTGCCAGCAGTTACTCCAAAAGCGGGTCGAGCTCCTACGAGCAGTACTTC | CASSYSKSGSSSYEQYF
TRBJ2-1 | . | few | TRBV19 | TGTGCCAGTAGTCCCCCTCGCCGGGCTGAGCAGTTCTTC | CASSPPRRAEQFF
TRBJ2-3 | TRBD1 | . | TRBV4-3 | TGCGCCAGCAGCCAAGTTCAGTATCGGACAGGAAAAATCACAGATACGCAGTATTTT | CASSQVQYRTGKITDTQYF
TRBJ1-1 | . | . | TRBV7-9 | TGTGCCAGCAGCCCCCCCCTGGAGAAGAACACTGAAGCTTTCTTT | CASSPPLEKNTEAFF
TRBJ1-1 | TRBD1 | few | TRBV20-1 | TGCAGTGCCTCAGGGGGGGCCACTGAAGCTTTCTTT | CSASGGATEAFF
TRBJ1-1 | . | few | TRBV5-6 | TGTGCCAGCAGCTTGGCAGGGTCGAACACTGAAGCTTTCTTT | CASSLAGSNTEAFF
TRBJ2-2 | . | . | TRBV7-3 | TGTGCCAGCAGCAAAGAAGGGTACACCGGGGAGCTGTTTTTT | CASSKEGYTGELFF
TRBJ2-3 | . | few | TRBV12-3/TRBV12-4 | TGTGCCAGCAATGCTCGAGCGGCCGATACGCAGTATTTT | CASNARAADTQYF
TRBJ2-1 | . | . | TRBV15 | TGTGCCACCCGACTTGCCTCGCCCTACAATGAGCAGTTCTTC | CATRLASPYNEQFF
TRBJ2-2 | . | few | TRBV4-1 | TGCGCCAGCAGCCGAGCCGGGCCCCCCCAGAACACCGGGGAGCTGTTTTTT | CASSRAGPPQNTGELFF
TRBJ1-1 | . | few | TRBV9 | TGTGCCAGCAGCGAGCGGACAGACCTGAACACTGAAGCTTTCTTT | CASSERTDLNTEAFF
TRBJ2-5 | TRBD1 | few | TRBV7-9 | TGTGCCAGCAGCTTAGGGGGACAGGGGAAAGAGACCCAGTACTTC | CASSLGGQGKETQYF
TRBJ2-7 | . | . | TRBV12-3/TRBV12-4 | TGTGCCAGCACCCAAAGTGGCAGGGCCTCCTACGAGCAGTACTTC | CASTQSGRASYEQYF
TRBJ2-1 | . | . | TRBV9 | TGTGCCAGCAGCGTAGGAGCCGAGCAGTTCTTC | CASSVGAEQFF
TRBJ2-5 | TRBD1 | . | TRBV7-9 | TGTGCCAGCAGCATCCGGGACAGGGAAGAGACCCAGTACTTC | CASSIRDREETQYF
TRBJ2-7 | . | few | TRBV7-2 | TGTGCCAGCAGCTTAGGGGACAATCCCTACGAGCAGTACTTC | CASSLGDNPYEQYF
TRBJ2-7 | TRBD2 | . | TRBV6-1 | TGTGCCAGCAGGGGTCTATCGAGCGGGGAGACCTACGAGCAGTACTTC | CASRGLSSGETYEQYF
TRBJ1-1 | . | many | TRBV4-1 | TGCGCCAGCAGCCAAAGAGAGAACACTGAAGCTTTCTTT | CASSQRENTEAFF